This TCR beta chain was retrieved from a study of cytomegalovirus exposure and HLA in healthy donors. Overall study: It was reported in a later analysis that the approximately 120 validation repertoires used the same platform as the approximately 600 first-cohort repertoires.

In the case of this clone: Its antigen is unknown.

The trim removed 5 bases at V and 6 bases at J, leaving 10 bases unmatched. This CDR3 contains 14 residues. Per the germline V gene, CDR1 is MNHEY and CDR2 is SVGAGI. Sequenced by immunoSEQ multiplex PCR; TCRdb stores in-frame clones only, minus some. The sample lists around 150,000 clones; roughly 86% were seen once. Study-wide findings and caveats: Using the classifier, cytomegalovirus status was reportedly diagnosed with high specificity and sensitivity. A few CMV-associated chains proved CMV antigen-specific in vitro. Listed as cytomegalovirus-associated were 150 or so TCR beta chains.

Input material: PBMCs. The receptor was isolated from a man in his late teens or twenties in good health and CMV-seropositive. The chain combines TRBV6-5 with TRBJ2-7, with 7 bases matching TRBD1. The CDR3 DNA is TGTGCCAGCAGTCAAACAGGGGTCTCCGGCGAGCAGTACTTC. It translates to CASSQTGVSGEQYF.